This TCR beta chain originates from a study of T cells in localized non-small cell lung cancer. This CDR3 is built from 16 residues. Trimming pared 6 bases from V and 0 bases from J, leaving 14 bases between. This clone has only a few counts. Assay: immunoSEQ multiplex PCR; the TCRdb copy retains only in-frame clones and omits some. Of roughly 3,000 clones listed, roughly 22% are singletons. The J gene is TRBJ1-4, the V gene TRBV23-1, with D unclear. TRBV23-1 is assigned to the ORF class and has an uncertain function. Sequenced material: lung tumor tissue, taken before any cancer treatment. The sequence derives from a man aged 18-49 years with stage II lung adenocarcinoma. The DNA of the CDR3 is TGCGCCAGCAGCCAAGGGATATCCACAACTAATGAAAAACTGTTTTTT. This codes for CASSQGISTTNEKLFF.